Shown below are 17 T cell receptor beta chains from a single sample sequenced in a study of T cell repertoires in cytomegalovirus infection. Their antigen targets remain unknown. TCRdb independently ran MiXCR on the reads; one entry per CDR3 protein. In the table there are about 920,000 distinct CDR3 sequences, approximately 31% of which are singletons. The sequenced sample was cultured CD8+ T cells from PBMCs, obtained from culture after CMV antigen stimulation. The receptors derive from a human donor in good health (CMV status not recorded). Some clones in this sample may be carry-over from other donors' samples.

The rearrangement links TRBV7-6 to TRBJ1-5; TRBD1 matches 12 bases. The CDR3 totals 18 residues. The V segment lost 4 bases and the J segment 0 bases; nucleotides outside the gene matches: 7. Germline CDR1 is SGHVS and CDR2 is FNYEAQ. CDR3 loop: CASSSGQGAVNSNQPQHF. The CDR3 DNA sequence: TGTGCCAGCAGCTCGGGACAGGGGGCTGTCAATAGCAATCAGCCCCAGCATTTT.

This clonotype has at least ten counts. The rearrangement joins TRBV7-9 to TRBJ2-2; tentatively, D is TRBD1 or TRBD2 (5 bases each). The CDR3 covers 22 residues. Trimming cost V 1 base and J 3 bases, with 30 bases left between them. From germline, CDR1 is SEHNR and CDR2 FQNEAQ (reference sequence). The CDR3 sequence: CASSLGWDRDLDPPGYTGELFF. DNA of the CDR3: TGTGCCAGCAGCTTAGGTTGGGACCGGGATCTCGACCCACCCGGATACACCGGGGAGCTGTTTTTT.

This chain links TRBV6-1 with TRBJ2-1, with D unresolved. Germline V CDR1 and CDR2: MNHNS, SASEGT. The CDR3 is 13 residues long. Trimming took 1 base from V and 9 from J, leaving 10 bases between them. In DNA, the CDR3 is TGTGCCAGCAGTGAAGGTAGATGGATTGAGCAGTTCTTC. Translated: CASSEGRWIEQFF.

There are a few counts of this clonotype. This chain connects TRBV6-5 to TRBJ1-3; 7 nucleotides agree with TRBD1. Looked up from germline, CDR1 is MNHEY and CDR2 is SVGAGI. The length of the CDR3 is 15 residues. Trimming took 6 bases from V and 2 from J; bases not matched to a gene: 7. The CDR3 here is CASRDLDRAGNTIYF. The CDR3 DNA reads as TGTGCCAGCAGGGATCTCGACAGGGCTGGAAACACCATATATTTT.

Ten or more counts support this clonotype. The V call is TRBV7-2, the J call TRBJ2-7; D is perhaps TRBD2 (6 bases). CDR1 is SGHTA and CDR2 is FQGNSA in the germline V gene. The V gene lost 9 bases and the J gene lost 3 bases, with 15 bases spanning the gap. The CDR3 is made up of 13 amino acids. CDR3 region: CASRGRRDYEQYF. CDR3 in DNA: TGTGCCAGTAGGGGCCGGAGGGACTACGAGCAGTACTTC. The full variable domain, with the rest looked up from reference TRBV7-2 and TRBJ2-7, is GAGVSQSPSNKVTEKGKDVELRCDPISGHTALYWYRQSLGQGLEFLIYFQGNSAPDKSGLPSDRFSAERTGGSVSTLTIQRTQQEDSAVYLCASRGRRDYEQYFGPGTRLTVT.

This clonotype was detected only a few times. This rearrangement joins TRBV27 to TRBJ1-5, with D hard to call. The germline V gene has CDR1 MNHEY and CDR2 SMNVEV (reference sequence). V lost 3 bases and J 9 bases, leaving 12 bases between the germline ends. The CDR3 runs to 13 residues. The CDR3 sequence is CASSFVAFGPQHF. CDR3 sequence (DNA): TGTGCCAGCAGTTTTGTCGCGTTTGGGCCCCAGCATTTT.

In this sample, this clonotype turned up a few times. V usage is TRBV27 and J usage is TRBJ1-2; 8 positions match TRBD1. CDR3 size: 13 residues. Germline trimming cut 5 bases from V and 7 bases from J; bases unmatched to any gene: 6. Germline V lookup: CDR1 MNHEY, CDR2 SMNVEV (reference sequence). This CDR3 reads CASSRGQDRGYTF. The CDR3 bases are TGTGCCAGCAGTAGGGGACAGGATCGTGGCTACACCTTC.

Regarding this clonotype: This may be a read error, as it is one base from a much larger clone. The V call is TRBV7-6, the J call TRBJ2-6, with TRBD1 matching 8 bases. CDR1 and CDR2 (germline): SGHVS, FNYEAQ. The CDR3 covers 18 residues. This CDR3 is CANSLPYTDRAGANVLTF. The DNA of the CDR3 is TGTGCCAACAGCTTACCTTACACGGACAGGGCTGGGGCCAACGTCCTGACTTTC.

In this sample, this clonotype turned up many times. J is TRBJ2-7 and V is TRBV7-9, with D perhaps matching TRBD2 (6 bases). The CDR3 consists of 19 residues. The germline gives CDR1 SEHNR, CDR2 FQNEAQ (reference sequence). V shed 5 bases and J shed 3 bases, with 29 bases lying between them. CDR3 coding DNA: TGTGCCAGCAGCCCAGGTGGAGTAGCGGATGTACGAAAATACTACGAGCAGTACGTC. Amino acids: CASSPGGVADVRKYYEQYV.

With regard to this clonotype: This may be a read error, as it is one base from a much larger clone. The chain links TRBV7-6 to TRBJ1-5; weak D call: TRBD1 (5 bases). Germline values: CDR1 SGHVS, CDR2 FNYEAQ. The CDR3 has 14 residues. CDR3 protein: CANSPGDSNQPQHF. CDR3 sequence (DNA): TGTGCCAACAGCCCCGGGGACAGCAATCAGCCCCAGCATTTT.

The genes are TRBV7-9 and TRBJ2-1, with 10 nucleotides matching TRBD2. This CDR3 spans 15 amino acids. Germline V gene sequence: CDR1 SEHNR, CDR2 FQNEAQ (reference sequence). The trim removed 6 bases at V and 5 bases at J, leaving 7 bases unmatched. CDR3 amino acids: CASRQLAGTDNEQFF. The CDR3 DNA is TGTGCCAGCAGACAACTAGCGGGGACAGACAATGAGCAGTTCTTC.

This chain links TRBV14 with TRBJ1-2; 9 nucleotides agree with TRBD1. J was trimmed by 4 bases and V by 2 bases; bases with no gene match: 5. CDR3 length: 15 residues. Per germline, CDR1 SGHDN and CDR2 FVKESK. The CDR3 spells CASSQRQGGGYGYTF. DNA of the CDR3: TGTGCCAGCAGCCAACGACAGGGGGGAGGCTATGGCTACACCTTC.

This clonotype was observed a single time. The chain combines TRBV20-1 with TRBJ2-1; weak D call: TRBD1 (6 bases). The germline V gene encodes CDR1 DFQATT and CDR2 SNEGSKA (reference sequence). V lost 0 bases, J lost 7 bases, and 19 bases lay in between. The CDR3 totals 16 residues. The CDR3 loop is CSARDRNRVVGNEQFF. CDR3 sequence (DNA): TGCAGTGCTAGAGATAGGAACAGGGTGGTGGGAAATGAGCAGTTCTTC.

In its sample, this clonotype was seen many times. The V gene is TRBV12-5, the J gene TRBJ1-5; TRBD1 is a possible D gene (5 bases). The CDR3 totals 16 residues. Deletions cut 3 bases from V and 1 base from J, with 13 bases between. CDR1 and CDR2 (germline): LGHNT, FRNRAP. The CDR3 DNA sequence: TGTGCTAGTGGTTTCGGGGGGGACGACAGCAATCAGCCCCAGCATTTT. Translation gives CASGFGGDDSNQPQHF.

The rearrangement uses TRBV6-1 and TRBJ2-3; D may be TRBD2 (7 bases). The V gene's germline CDR1 is MNHNS and CDR2 SASEGT. Trimming removed 5 bases at V and 1 base at J, with 22 bases between. CDR3 length: 18 residues. The CDR3 DNA follows: TGTGCCAGCAGTTTTCCTAGGAGGGGGGGCTGGGGCACAGATACGCAGTATTTT. Translating gives CASSFPRRGGWGTDTQYF.

The chain joins TRBV11-2 to TRBJ2-7; no clear D. Deletions cut 3 bases from V and 1 base from J, with 10 bases between. The CDR3 has 14 amino acids. CDR1 is SGHAT, CDR2 FQNNGV, per germline. In DNA, the CDR3 is TGTGCCAGCAGCTTCGGACCTTTTTCCTACGAGCAGTACGTC. Translated, it gives CASSFGPFSYEQYV.

The V gene is TRBV28, the J gene TRBJ1-2, with 9 bases matching TRBD1. Trimming at V came to 8 bases and at J to 4 bases, leaving 8 bases not matched to a gene. The CDR3 totals 14 residues. CDR1 and CDR2 from the germline V gene are MDHEN and SYDVKM. CDR3 sequence (DNA): TGTGCCAGCCGAGACAGGGGGTCAAGCTATGGCTACACCTTC. This gives the protein CASRDRGSSYGYTF.